The clone carrying this T cell receptor (beta chain) occurred once. Its antigen remains unknown. This sample is part of a study of T cell repertoires in cytomegalovirus infection. TCRdb reprocessed the reads with MiXCR, giving one entry per CDR3 protein. The table lists under 500,000 distinct CDR3 sequences, about 44% of them singletons. The material sequenced was cultured PBMCs, taken from culture after CMV antigen stimulation. The receptor was derived from a human donor in good health (CMV status not recorded). Some clones in this sample may be carry-over from other donors' samples.

The CDR3 nucleotides are TGTGCCAGCAGCCATACCGGGACTAGCGGGAGAGGCAAAAACATTCAGTACTTC. This codes for CASSHTGTSGRGKNIQYF. The chain has TRBV7-1 and TRBJ2-4; 14 bases map to TRBD2. TRBV7-1 belongs to the ORF category, with a function that is uncertain. CDR3 length equals 18 residues. The junction had 9 bases not matched to a gene; V was cut back by 5 bases and J by 3 bases.